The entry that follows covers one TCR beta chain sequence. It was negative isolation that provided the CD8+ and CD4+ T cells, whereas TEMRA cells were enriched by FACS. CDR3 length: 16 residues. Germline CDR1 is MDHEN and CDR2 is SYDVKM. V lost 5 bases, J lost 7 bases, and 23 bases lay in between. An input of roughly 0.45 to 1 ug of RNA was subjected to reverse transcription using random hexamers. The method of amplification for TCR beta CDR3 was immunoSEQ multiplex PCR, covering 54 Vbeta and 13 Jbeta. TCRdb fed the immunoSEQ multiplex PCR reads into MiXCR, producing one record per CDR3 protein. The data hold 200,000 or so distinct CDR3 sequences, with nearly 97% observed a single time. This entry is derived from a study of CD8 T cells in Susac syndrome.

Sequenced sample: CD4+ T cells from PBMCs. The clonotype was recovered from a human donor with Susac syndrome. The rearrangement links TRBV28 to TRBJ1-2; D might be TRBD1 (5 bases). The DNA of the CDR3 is TGTGCCAGCAGTCCAACGAGGGGTCTGTGGTTTGGTGGCTACACCTTC. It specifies CASSPTRGLWFGGYTF.